There are a few counts of the clone carrying this T cell receptor beta chain. Its target is not known. This sample stems from a study of T-cell reconstitution after alpha-beta-depleted transplantation in children. CDR1 and CDR2 (germline): SQVTM, ANQGSEA. V lost 8 bases and J lost 9; bases outside the gene matches: 13. The CDR3 has 14 residues. As it was prepared, the TCRbeta library received unique molecular identifiers. TCRdb called the PCR reads again in MiXCR, with one record for every CDR3 protein. This sample has more than 400,000 distinct CDR3 sequences, with roughly 11% found just once. Study conclusions and caveats: After transplant, at about two months, alpha-beta T cells were reportedly derived from several hundred expanded graft clones. Some patients' high day-60 TCRbeta diversity was attributed to recipient cells surviving conditioning. Hyperexpanded clones declined; after one year, newly produced T cells mostly supplied diversity.

Specimen: PBMCs, mostly from graft donor cells, collected 180 days after TCRalphabeta/CD19-depleted stem cell transplant. The sequence derives from a female patient between 2 and 15 years old who had a stem cell transplant for aplastic anemia, so the T cells may come from the graft donor. This sequence joins TRBV29-1 and TRBJ2-1; 10 positions match TRBD2. The CDR3 protein is CSLKSGRAVSEQFF. The DNA of the CDR3 is TGCAGCTTAAAGAGCGGGAGGGCCGTTAGTGAGCAGTTCTTC.